These 22 T cell receptor beta chains were all obtained from the same sample, sequenced in a study of identical twins. Each CDR3 protein is one row after TCRdb ran MiXCR on the 5' RACE reads. The sample yields about 530,000 distinct CDR3 sequences, approximately 14% seen once. The same data also went into a second study, on yellow fever vaccine responses in identical twins.

The sequenced material came from CD4+ T cells sorted from blood. The receptors were gathered from a young woman in good health.

Many counts were recorded for this clonotype. This chain links TRBV5-1 with TRBJ2-3; TRBD2 agrees at 9 bases. J was trimmed by 4 bases and V by 5 bases; bases with no gene match: 5. The CDR3 consists of 14 residues. Germline CDR1 and CDR2: SGHRS and YFSETQ. The CDR3 sequence is CASSRSGSADTQYF. The CDR3 DNA sequence: TGCGCCAGCAGTCGTAGCGGGAGTGCAGATACGCAGTATTTT.

This clonotype was observed a single time. This chain links TRBV20-1 with TRBJ2-1, with D uncertain. The CDR3 spans 13 residues. With 0 bases removed from V and 16 bases from J, the gap between germline ends came to 19 bases. Germline-derived CDR1 and CDR2 are DFQATT and SNEGSKA (reference sequence). As DNA, the CDR3 is TGCAGTGCTAGAGATCGAAATAATCCGGGTCTATTCTTC. Its protein product is CSARDRNNPGLFF.

This clonotype has just a few counts. The chain uses TRBV10-3 and TRBJ2-3; weak D call: TRBD1 (5 bases). V lost 9 bases, J lost 5 bases, and 15 bases lay in between. This CDR3 has 13 residues. Germline CDR1 is ENHRY and CDR2 is SYGVKD. The CDR3: CAMGPQAEDTQYF. DNA of the CDR3: TGTGCCATGGGGCCCCAGGCAGAAGATACGCAGTATTTT.

This clonotype was counted only a few times. This chain uses TRBV2 with TRBJ2-5, with D possibly matching TRBD1 (6 bases). This CDR3 contains 14 residues. CDR1 is SNHLY and CDR2 is FYNNEI in the germline V gene. Trimming took 7 bases from V and 1 from J, leaving 13 bases between them. DNA for the CDR3: TGTGCCAGCATCTTCCGACAGGTCCAAGAGACCCAGTACTTC. Translated: CASIFRQVQETQYF.

A few counts support this clonotype. The chain links TRBV5-1 to TRBJ2-1, with 10 bases that match TRBD2. This CDR3 comprises 15 residues. Losses at the gene ends were 4 bases for V and 5 bases for J; bases not matched to a gene: 6. Germline assignment: CDR1 SGHRS and CDR2 YFSETQ. The CDR3 nucleotides read TGCGCCAGCAGCGGAGCTGGACTAGCGGACAATGAGCAGTTCTTC. This sequence encodes CASSGAGLADNEQFF.

This clonotype was counted ten times or more. Here the CDR3 reads CAISAPSGSYNEQFF. The CDR3, as DNA: TGTGCCATCAGTGCCCCCAGCGGTTCCTACAATGAGCAGTTCTTC. J is TRBJ2-1 and V is TRBV10-3, with a tentative D call TRBD2 (5 bases). Per the germline V gene, CDR1 is ENHRY and CDR2 is SYGVKD. Trimming shortened V by 4 bases and J by 1 base, and 11 bases separated the two germline ends. The CDR3 has 15 amino acids.

The chain uses TRBV27 and TRBJ2-2, with a weak D call TRBD1 (6 bases). Per the germline V gene, CDR1 is MNHEY and CDR2 is SMNVEV (reference sequence). CDR3 length equals 15 residues. Trimming shortened V by 4 bases and J by 6 bases, and 15 bases separated the two germline ends. In DNA, the CDR3 is TGTGCCAGCAGTTGGTTTAAGGCAGGGGCCGGGGAGCTGTTTTTT. This translates into CASSWFKAGAGELFF.

The chain carries TRBV29-1 and TRBJ2-7; no firm D call. Germline V gives CDR1 SQVTM, CDR2 ANQGSEA. The CDR3 is 19 residues long. Trimming took 5 bases from V and 5 from J, leaving 34 bases between them. DNA for the CDR3: TGCAGCGTTTCTCCCCGTGTGACAAGCTTTTCCGAGCTCGTCAACGAGCAGTACTTC. Protein: CSVSPRVTSFSELVNEQYF.

The sample holds a few counts of this clonotype. The chain uses TRBV27 and TRBJ2-7; D might be TRBD1 or TRBD2, each matching 5 bases. The germline V gene encodes CDR1 MNHEY and CDR2 SMNVEV (reference sequence). The V end lost 4 bases, the J end lost 3 bases, and 10 bases lay between the germline ends. CDR3 length equals 13 residues. CDR3 amino acids: CASSWDPVYEQYF. In DNA form, the CDR3 reads TGTGCCAGCAGTTGGGACCCCGTCTACGAGCAGTACTTC.

This clonotype was detected a few times. The chain has TRBV21-1 and TRBJ2-2; the DNA was not compared with TRBD2, the D call given in the table. TRBV21-1 is designated a pseudogene. The CDR3 runs to 20 residues. CDR3 in amino acids: CASPQGPYGLAGVHTGELFF. The CDR3 region has the DNA TGTGCCAGCCCTCAGGGTCCATACGGGCTAGCGGGAGTACACACCGGGGAGCTGTTTTTT.

The chain uses TRBV4-1 and TRBJ1-5; 7 nucleotides match TRBD1. The CDR3 has 19 residues. V lost 1 base to trimming and J lost 0 bases; unmatched junction nucleotides: 12. CDR1 MGHRA and CDR2 YSYEKL come from the germline V gene. The CDR3 sequence is CASSQAFTQGTYSNQPQHF. In nucleotides, the CDR3 is TGCGCCAGCAGCCAAGCCTTCACACAGGGGACTTATAGCAATCAGCCCCAGCATTTT.

V gene TRBV10-2 combines with J gene TRBJ2-3; D gene ambiguous. Looked up from germline, CDR1 is WSHSY and CDR2 is SAAADI. The CDR3 is made up of 12 amino acids. V shed 0 bases and J shed 5 bases, with 3 bases lying between them. CDR3 in DNA: TGCGCCAGCAGTGAGTCTGGAGATACGCAGTATTTT. Protein: CASSESGDTQYF.

This clonotype was picked up many times. The CDR3 loop is CAISESGNSYEQYF. The CDR3 nucleotides read TGTGCCATCAGTGAGTCGGGCAACTCCTACGAGCAGTACTTC. The V call is TRBV10-3, the J call TRBJ2-7, with unresolved D. The CDR3 extends over 14 amino acids. The germline CDR1 and CDR2 sequences are ENHRY and SYGVKD. The germline V and J ends were trimmed by 0 bases and 0 bases, with 6 bases remaining between them.

This clonotype has at least ten counts. The rearrangement joins TRBV7-9 to TRBJ2-1; possibly TRBD2 for D (5 bases). Germline CDR1 reads SEHNR; CDR2 reads FQNEAQ (reference sequence). Trimming left V 5 bases short and J 10 bases short, with 18 bases between. The CDR3 runs 14 residues. The CDR3 loop reads CASSRLNMREEQFF. CDR3 DNA: TGTGCCAGCAGCCGACTTAATATGAGGGAGGAGCAGTTCTTC.

This rearrangement joins TRBV20-1 to TRBJ2-7; 9 nucleotides match TRBD1. Germline CDR1 reads DFQATT; CDR2 reads SNEGSKA (reference sequence). The trim removed 1 base at V and 0 bases at J, leaving 4 bases unmatched. The CDR3 is made up of 15 amino acids. CDR3: CSARGDRASSYEQYV. The CDR3 DNA follows: TGCAGTGCTAGAGGGGACAGGGCGAGCTCCTACGAGCAGTACGTC.

The rearrangement links TRBV5-6 to TRBJ2-1; 10 bases map to TRBD1. The V segment lost 3 bases and the J segment 2 bases; nucleotides outside the gene matches: 5. CDR1 SGHDT and CDR2 YYEEEE come from the germline V gene. The CDR3 loop spans 16 amino acids. The CDR3 nucleotides are TGTGCCAGCAGCTGGGACAGGGGATCCACCTACAATGAGCAGTTCTTC. Amino acids: CASSWDRGSTYNEQFF. Using reference TRBV5-6 and TRBJ2-1 for the parts outside the CDR3, the full variable domain is DAGVTQSPTHLIKTRGQQVTLRCSPKSGHDTVSWYQQALGQGPQFIFQYYEEEERQRGNFPDRFSGHQFPNYSSELNVNALLLGDSALYLCASSWDRGSTYNEQFFGPGTRLTVL.

The genes are TRBV12-3 or TRBV12-4 and TRBJ1-2; 8 nucleotides agree with TRBD1. This CDR3 comprises 16 residues. Unmatched junction bases numbered 13, after V lost 6 bases and J lost 4 bases. CDR3 region: CASRSTIGTGAYGYTF. The CDR3 region has the DNA TGTGCCAGCAGATCAACAATAGGGACAGGAGCCTATGGCTACACCTTC.

The chain links TRBV15 to TRBJ2-5; D may be TRBD2 (5 bases). CDR3 length: 13 residues. Between the trimmed V and J ends, which lost 8 bases and 2 bases, there was a span of 12 bases. Germline V gene sequence: CDR1 LNHNV, CDR2 YYDKDF (reference sequence). CDR3 bases: TGTGCCACCGGACGGGGATTTCAAGAGACCCAGTACTTC. Its translation: CATGRGFQETQYF.

This sequence joins TRBV29-1 and TRBJ2-1; the match to TRBD2 covers 13 bases. The CDR3 loop spans 17 amino acids. CDR1 and CDR2 (germline): SQVTM, ANQGSEA. The trim removed 3 bases at V and 9 bases at J, leaving 14 bases unmatched. The CDR3 loop reads CSVEWPPGLAGVGEQFF. The CDR3 nucleotides are TGCAGCGTTGAGTGGCCCCCTGGACTAGCGGGAGTAGGTGAGCAGTTCTTC.

This clonotype came up a few times. The CDR3 bases are TGCGCCAGCAGCCAACGCCAGGGGGTGGATGAGCAGTTCTTC. It yields the protein CASSQRQGVDEQFF. The V gene is TRBV4-1, the J gene TRBJ2-1, with 7 bases fitting TRBD1. The V segment lost 2 bases and the J segment 8 bases; nucleotides outside the gene matches: 6. Germline values: CDR1 MGHRA, CDR2 YSYEKL. This CDR3 is 14 amino acids long.

V and J are TRBV7-3 and TRBJ2-7, with 11 bases fitting TRBD2. This CDR3 region has 14 residues. V shed 5 bases, J shed 9 bases, and the junction held 9 bases outside the gene matches. In germline, CDR1 is SGHTA, CDR2 FQGTGA. This chain's CDR3 is CASSPLAGDPRQYF. In nucleotides, the CDR3 is TGTGCCAGCAGCCCACTAGCGGGAGATCCTCGGCAGTACTTC.

This chain uses TRBV20-1 with TRBJ2-7, with a possible D match to TRBD1 (6 bases). CDR1 and CDR2 from the germline V gene are DFQATT and SNEGSKA (reference sequence). V gave up 2 bases and J gave up 2 bases, with 10 bases separating them. This CDR3 spans 13 amino acids. The CDR3 DNA follows: TGCAGTGCTAGATTGACAGGAACCTACGAGCAGTACGTC. This encodes CSARLTGTYEQYV.